These 25 T cell receptor beta chains share one sample of origin, sequenced in a study of T cells in tumors after PD-1 blockade. This table comes from immunoSEQ multiplex PCR, and its TCRdb copy is limited to in-frame clones, with some not included. Among more than 14,000 clones listed, around 79% were seen once. This sample comprised PBMCs, obtained after anti-PD-1 treatment. The receptors were sampled from a human donor with basal cell carcinoma.

V gene TRBV6-2 or TRBV6-3 combines with J gene TRBJ1-6; D gene uncertain. Looked up from germline, CDR1 is MNHEY and CDR2 is SVGEGT. The CDR3 has 17 residues. V was clipped by 0 bases and J by 1 base, with 10 bases between them. The DNA for the CDR3 is TGTGCCAGCAGTTACTCGAGTTTGGGTTCCTATAATTCACCCCTCCACTTT. Translation: CASSYSSLGSYNSPLHF.

The chain has TRBV5-5 and TRBJ2-4; 8 nucleotides line up with TRBD2. The V segment lost 2 bases and the J segment 0 bases; nucleotides outside the gene matches: 7. Germline V gives CDR1 SGHKS, CDR2 YYEKEE (reference sequence). The CDR3 is made up of 17 amino acids. The CDR3 protein is CASSFAGGGTAKNIQYF. CDR3 DNA sequence: TGTGCCAGCAGCTTCGCGGGGGGAGGTACAGCCAAAAACATTCAGTACTTC.

The genes are TRBV19 and TRBJ2-1; D might be TRBD1 (7 bases). Trimming stripped 5 bases from V and 2 bases from J, with 16 bases between. CDR3 length: 16 amino acids. Germline V CDR1 and CDR2: LNHDA, SQIVND (reference sequence). As DNA, the CDR3 is TGTGCCAGTAGTGAAGGGGGCGGGGACGCCTACAATGAGCAGTTCTTC. As protein: CASSEGGGDAYNEQFF.

This sequence joins TRBV14 and TRBJ2-2; D might be TRBD2 (5 bases). Trimming removed 1 base from V and 6 bases from J, with 6 bases in between. The CDR3 sequence is 13 residues long. Germline CDR1 SGHDN, CDR2 FVKESK. The CDR3 loop reads CASSQGGSGELFF. CDR3 DNA: TGTGCCAGCAGCCAAGGAGGGTCCGGGGAGCTGTTTTTT.

This chain links TRBV19 with TRBJ2-7; perhaps TRBD2 as D (6 bases). This CDR3 is built from 15 residues. Germline-derived CDR1 and CDR2 are LNHDA and SQIVND (reference sequence). V was pared by 5 bases and J by 4 bases, with 18 bases between. The CDR3 spells CASSDPSGGFYEQYF. The CDR3 nucleotides are TGTGCCAGTAGTGATCCTAGTGGGGGGTTTTACGAGCAGTACTTC.

This clone was seen a few times. Given a much more abundant clone one base away, this may be a read error. Distinct nucleotide sequences in the sample also encode this CDR3. The chain joins TRBV2 to TRBJ2-1, with D possibly being TRBD2 (7 bases). CDR3 length equals 19 residues. Trimming left V 11 bases short and J 0 bases short, with 29 bases between. Germline CDR1 reads SNHLY; CDR2 reads FYNNEI. The CDR3 here is CACCDGGAGVGSSYNEQFF. CDR3 nucleotide sequence: TGTGCCTGCTGTGATGGGGGGGCGGGGGTGGGGAGCTCCTACAATGAGCAGTTCTTC.

This chain uses TRBV4-3 with TRBJ1-1, with D uncertain. This CDR3 spans 13 amino acids. V was shortened by 4 bases and J by 7 bases, with 13 bases between the two germline ends. The germline V gene encodes CDR1 LGHNA and CDR2 YSLEER. The CDR3 DNA reads TGCGCCAGCAGCCCGACGCCCCATTTTGAAGCTTTCTTT. Protein sequence: CASSPTPHFEAFF.

The chain joins TRBV24-1 to TRBJ1-5; possible D gene TRBD1, 6 bases. The V end lost 2 bases, the J end lost 5 bases, and 9 bases lay between the germline ends. Germline V gene sequence: CDR1 KGHDR, CDR2 SFDVKD. The CDR3 has 14 amino acids. CDR3 loop: CATSDSGDYQPQHF. The DNA for the CDR3 is TGTGCCACCAGTGATTCAGGGGATTATCAGCCCCAGCATTTT.

This CDR3 is CASSSTTDTQYF. CDR3 nucleotides: TGTGCCAGCAGCTCAACCACAGATACGCAGTATTTT. This rearrangement joins TRBV2 to TRBJ2-3; D is undetermined. Germline V CDR1 and CDR2: SNHLY, FYNNEI. V was shortened by 6 bases and J by 2 bases, with 6 bases between the two germline ends. This CDR3 is built from 12 residues.

The J gene is TRBJ1-6, the V gene TRBV11-3, with 7 bases matching TRBD1. The germline V gene encodes CDR1 SGHNT and CDR2 YENEEA. There are 15 residues in the CDR3. J was trimmed by 15 bases and V by 8 bases; bases with no gene match: 19. The CDR3 here is CASHHKGALDRILHF. The CDR3 DNA follows: TGTGCCAGCCATCATAAGGGGGCTTTGGATCGAATCCTCCACTTT.

This clone came up once. The V gene is TRBV19, the J gene TRBJ1-4; tentatively, D is TRBD1 (5 bases). Germline CDR1 LNHDA, CDR2 SQIVND (reference sequence). The CDR3 spans 15 residues. CDR3 DNA: TGTGCTACTAAAGGGCCCCGCCCGGGGGGTGAAAAACTGTTTTTT. This encodes CATKGPRPGGEKLFF. Full variable domain (remainder filled in from reference TRBV19 and TRBJ1-4): DGGITQSPKYLFRKEGQNVTLSCEQNLNHDAMYWYRQDPGQGLRLIYYSQIVNDFQKGDIAEGYSVSREKKESFPLTVTSAQKNPTAFYLCATKGPRPGGEKLFFGSGTQLSVL.

The chain couples TRBV19 to TRBJ1-1; D call uncertain. There are 14 residues in the CDR3. The V and J ends lost 5 bases and 6 bases respectively, with 16 bases between them. Germline V lookup: CDR1 LNHDA, CDR2 SQIVND (reference sequence). The CDR3 DNA reads as TGTGCCAGTAGTCCCTATCGAGGGATGCCTGAAGCTTTCTTT. Its protein is CASSPYRGMPEAFF.

The V gene is TRBV7-9, the J gene TRBJ2-7; D gene uncertain. This CDR3 is 13 amino acids long. Trimming pared 2 bases from V and 2 bases from J, leaving 7 bases between. The germline gives CDR1 SEHNR, CDR2 FQNEAQ (reference sequence). CDR3 bases: TGTGCCAGCAGCTTACGCGGAACCTACGAGCAGTACTTC. This sequence encodes CASSLRGTYEQYF.

V is TRBV7-2 and J is TRBJ2-1, with D unresolved. The CDR3 consists of 15 residues. The V end was cut by 3 bases, the J end by 0 bases, with 9 bases between. Germline assignment: CDR1 SGHTA and CDR2 FQGNSA. CDR3 residues: CASSFSRTSYNEQFF. The CDR3 nucleotides are TGTGCCAGCAGCTTCTCCAGAACCTCCTACAATGAGCAGTTCTTC.

This chain uses TRBV5-1 with TRBJ2-7; TRBD1 agrees at 9 bases. The CDR3 is 14 amino acids. CDR1 SGHRS and CDR2 YFSETQ come from the germline V gene. The J segment lost 4 bases and the V segment lost 0 bases, leaving 2 bases of the junction unmatched. CDR3 in DNA: TGCGCCAGCAGCTTGGGGGGACAGGGATACGAGCAGTACTTC. Amino acids: CASSLGGQGYEQYF.

This clone was seen a few times. The V and J genes are TRBV7-9 and TRBJ1-4; no clear D. Germline CDR1 reads SEHNR; CDR2 reads FQNEAQ (reference sequence). V lost 1 base and J 8 bases, leaving 11 bases between the germline ends. The CDR3 totals 14 residues. The CDR3 is CASSLDGFGEKLFF. The CDR3 bases are TGTGCCAGCAGCTTAGACGGTTTTGGAGAAAAACTGTTTTTT.

The chain couples TRBV7-3 to TRBJ2-7; 8 nucleotides align to TRBD1. The V gene end was trimmed by 5 bases and the J gene end by 4 bases; junction bases not matched to a gene: 10. The CDR3 contains 15 residues. The germline V gene has CDR1 SGHTA and CDR2 FQGTGA. DNA for the CDR3: TGTGCCAGCAGCCAAAACGGACAGGGACCGTACGAGCAGTACTTC. It codes for CASSQNGQGPYEQYF.

The chain carries TRBV12-3 or TRBV12-4 and TRBJ2-3; D unclear. Trimming pared 6 bases from V and 5 bases from J, leaving 12 bases between. There are 13 residues in the CDR3. The CDR3 DNA reads TGTGCCAGCAGCCTGGGATTGCTAGATACGCAGTATTTT. It specifies CASSLGLLDTQYF.

The chain combines TRBV11-2 with TRBJ2-7, with D possibly being TRBD1 (6 bases). V was pared by 5 bases and J by 2 bases, with 25 bases between. Germline V gives CDR1 SGHAT, CDR2 FQNNGV. This CDR3 has 18 amino acids. The CDR3 protein is CASSATGIFRGGAYEQYF. The CDR3 DNA is TGTGCCAGCAGCGCAACAGGGATTTTTCGGGGTGGGGCCTACGAGCAGTACTTC.

The chain recombines TRBV28 with TRBJ2-7; weak D call: TRBD2 (6 bases). The V gene lost 7 bases and the J gene lost 3 bases, with 25 bases spanning the gap. Germline loops: CDR1 MDHEN, CDR2 SYDVKM. This CDR3 is 17 amino acids long. Here the CDR3 DNA reads TGTGCCAGCACCCCGGAGGGGTGGTTTGTGGGGGTCTACGAGCAGTACTTC. Translated: CASTPEGWFVGVYEQYF.

The CDR3 coding sequence is TGTGCCAGCAGTCGTTACGAGCAGTACTTC. This codes for CASSRYEQYF. The rearrangement joins TRBV28 to TRBJ2-7; D is ambiguous. The V end lost 5 bases, the J end lost 4 bases, and 3 bases lay between the germline ends. CDR3 size: 10 residues. Per the germline V gene, CDR1 is MDHEN and CDR2 is SYDVKM.

The V call is TRBV7-9, the J call TRBJ2-5; tentatively, D is TRBD2 (5 bases). Germline V gene data show CDR1 as SEHNR and CDR2 as FQNEAQ (reference sequence). The ends were cut back, 0 bases at V and 10 bases at J, with 12 bases in the middle. The CDR3 has 13 amino acids. The CDR3 DNA reads TGTGCCAGCAGCTTAGCCGCCCCCGGGGTCCAGTACTTC. This encodes CASSLAAPGVQYF.

Written as DNA, the CDR3 is TGTGCCATCAGTGAGCTCGAATCCGCTCGACAGGGGCGCCCCTACGAGCAGTACTTC. It encodes CAISELESARQGRPYEQYF. The genes are TRBV10-3 and TRBJ2-7, with TRBD1 identical over 8 bases. Germline CDR1 reads ENHRY; CDR2 reads SYGVKD. This CDR3 comprises 19 residues. The J segment lost 2 bases and the V segment lost 2 bases, leaving 17 bases of the junction unmatched.

CDR3 residues: CASSYRDNEQFF. DNA for the CDR3: TGTGCCAGCAGCTACCGAGACAATGAGCAGTTCTTC. The chain recombines TRBV28 with TRBJ2-1; D not certain. V was cut by 6 bases and J by 5 bases, with 8 bases left in between. Germline V gives CDR1 MDHEN, CDR2 SYDVKM. The CDR3 sequence is 12 residues long.

J is TRBJ2-3 and V is TRBV19; 11 nucleotides match TRBD2. The germline CDR1 and CDR2 sequences are LNHDA and SQIVND (reference sequence). The trim removed 4 bases at V and 2 bases at J, leaving 8 bases unmatched. This CDR3 contains 17 residues. This CDR3 is CASSSGGTSGYTDTQYF. The CDR3 DNA reads as TGTGCCAGTAGTAGCGGAGGGACTAGCGGATACACAGATACGCAGTATTTT.